One and the same sample provided the 21 T cell receptor beta chains below, sequenced in a study of shared clonotypes between healthy human individuals. CD45RO-negative CD8 cells positively selected for CCR7 made up the naive population, which excluded terminally differentiated effector memory CD45RA+ cells. Profiling relied on immunoSEQ multiplex PCR, and the TCRdb table lists in-frame clones only, not all of them. In the table there are about 680,000 clones, 92% of which are singletons. Sequencing was performed on naive CD8+ T cells sorted from blood. Receptor source: a man aged 25-45 years in good health.

The V call is TRBV27, the J call TRBJ2-1; D is perhaps TRBD1 (5 bases). There are 14 residues in the CDR3. CDR1 and CDR2 from the germline V gene are MNHEY and SMNVEV (reference sequence). Trimming shortened V by 5 bases and J by 5 bases, and 13 bases separated the two germline ends. CDR3: CASSPWGRDNEQFF. In DNA form, the CDR3 reads TGTGCCAGCAGTCCCTGGGGCAGGGACAATGAGCAGTTCTTC.

As for this clone: Germline is not matched at one junction end, which may reflect a read error. The chain has TRBV5-1 and TRBJ2-1; possibly TRBD2 for D (6 bases). Germline assignment: CDR1 SGHRS and CDR2 YFSETQ. The CDR3 is made up of 16 amino acids. The CDR3 nucleotides are TGCGCCAGCAACTTGGGTCTGGGACTCCGGGGCAATGAGCAGTTCTTC. This gives the protein CASNLGLGLRGNEQFF.

The chain has TRBV18 and TRBJ2-2; D is possibly TRBD1 (6 bases). Germline lookup yields CDR1 KGHSH and CDR2 LQKENI. Trimming took 3 bases from V and 2 from J, leaving 10 bases between them. This CDR3 has 15 amino acids. CDR3 amino acids: CASSPGQTNTGELFF. CDR3 DNA sequence: TGTGCCAGCTCACCTGGACAGACAAACACCGGGGAGCTGTTTTTT.

This rearrangement joins TRBV27 to TRBJ2-7, with D perhaps matching TRBD2 (6 bases). Germline CDR1 reads MNHEY; CDR2 reads SMNVEV (reference sequence). The CDR3 spans 14 residues. The ends were cut back, 8 bases at V and 2 bases at J, with 16 bases in the middle. CDR3 sequence: CASWERVLTYEQYF. DNA of the CDR3: TGTGCCAGCTGGGAGCGGGTCTTAACCTACGAGCAGTACTTC.

This clone was seen a handful of times. Other DNA sequences in the sample encode the same CDR3. The V gene is TRBV7-9, the J gene TRBJ2-2; D gene unclear. V was clipped by 4 bases and J by 6 bases, with 9 bases between them. Germline V gives CDR1 SEHNR, CDR2 FQNEAQ (reference sequence). This CDR3 spans 13 amino acids. CDR3 sequence (DNA): TGTGCCAGCAGCTCGGGTTACGCCGGGGAGCTGTTTTTT. It is translated as CASSSGYAGELFF. The whole variable domain, filled in from reference TRBV7-9 and TRBJ2-2, reads DTGVSQNPRHKITKRGQNVTFRCDPISEHNRLYWYRQTLGQGPEFLTYFQNEAQLEKSRLLSDRFSAERPKGSFSTLEIQRTEQGDSAMYLCASSSGYAGELFFGEGSRLTVL.

The chain carries TRBV27 and TRBJ2-7, with 9 bases that match TRBD2. The CDR3 sequence is 15 residues long. Germline V gene data show CDR1 as MNHEY and CDR2 as SMNVEV (reference sequence). J was trimmed by 2 bases and V by 3 bases; bases with no gene match: 5. The CDR3 coding sequence is TGTGCCAGCAGTTTCCTGCTAGCGGGAACCTACGAGCAGTACTTC. It yields the protein CASSFLLAGTYEQYF.

This CDR3 is CASSYEGSYEQYF. The DNA of the CDR3 is TGTGCCAGCAGTTACGAGGGGTCATACGAGCAGTACTTC. The chain uses TRBV6-5 and TRBJ2-7, with D tentatively TRBD1 or TRBD2 (5 bases each). This CDR3 contains 13 residues. Germline values: CDR1 MNHEY, CDR2 SVGAGI. V dropped 2 bases and J dropped 4 bases, with 9 bases sitting between them.

The rearrangement uses TRBV27 and TRBJ2-7, with 10 bases identical to TRBD1. Germline assignment: CDR1 MNHEY and CDR2 SMNVEV (reference sequence). V dropped 1 base and J dropped 4; count of bases not matched to a gene: 7. This CDR3 contains 16 residues. The DNA of the CDR3 is TGTGCCAGCAGTTTATATTACCGGGACAGGGGATACGAGCAGTACTTC. Encoded protein: CASSLYYRDRGYEQYF.

This chain joins TRBV4-1 and TRBJ2-2; TRBD2 matches 7 bases. V lost 1 base, J lost 6 bases, and 8 bases stayed unmatched. Germline CDR1 reads MGHRA; CDR2 reads YSYEKL. The CDR3 runs 16 residues. The CDR3 is CASSQVWRETSGELFF. DNA of the CDR3: TGCGCCAGCAGCCAAGTTTGGCGGGAGACGTCCGGGGAGCTGTTTTTT.

The rearrangement uses TRBV7-2 and TRBJ2-3, with 7 bases identical to TRBD2. V shed 7 bases, J shed 1 base, and the junction held 14 bases outside the gene matches. Germline V gene lookup returns CDR1 SGHTA and CDR2 FQGNSA. The CDR3 runs 17 residues. The CDR3 is CASTVGVAGGGTDTQYF. In DNA form, the CDR3 reads TGTGCCAGCACCGTCGGGGTAGCGGGTGGGGGCACAGATACGCAGTATTTT.

This clone was seen just once. The chain uses TRBV10-1 and TRBJ2-1, with D perhaps TRBD1 (5 bases). Germline CDR1 and CDR2: WNHNN and SYGVQD (reference sequence). The V end was cut by 0 bases, the J end by 9 bases, with 9 bases between. The CDR3 has 13 amino acids. CDR3 sequence reads: CASSESRQSEQFF. The CDR3 DNA reads TGCGCCAGCAGTGAGTCGAGACAGAGTGAGCAGTTCTTC.

This chain connects TRBV6-5 to TRBJ2-1; no clear D gene. This CDR3 is built from 13 residues. V was clipped by 5 bases and J by 10 bases, with 15 bases between them. The V gene's germline CDR1 is MNHEY and CDR2 SVGAGI. Here the CDR3 DNA reads TGTGCCAGCAGTCATCGAAATGAAAGGGAGCAGTTCTTC. Its translation is CASSHRNEREQFF.

About this clone: Distinct nucleotide sequences in the sample also encode this CDR3. The gene calls are TRBV27 and TRBJ1-5; no clear D gene. Germline assignment: CDR1 MNHEY and CDR2 SMNVEV (reference sequence). The V and J ends lost 3 bases and 3 bases respectively, with 9 bases between them. The CDR3 runs to 14 residues. CDR3 region: CASSFRGSNQPQHF. DNA for the CDR3: TGTGCCAGCAGTTTTCGGGGTTCCAATCAGCCCCAGCATTTT.

The rearrangement joins TRBV11-2 to TRBJ2-7; the match to TRBD1 covers 12 bases. The germline V gene encodes CDR1 SGHAT and CDR2 FQNNGV. The V and J ends lost 1 base and 4 bases, in that order; junction bases with no gene match: 5. The CDR3 loop spans 16 amino acids. The CDR3 protein is CASSLGGTGGGYEQYF. The CDR3 DNA reads TGTGCCAGCAGCTTAGGGGGGACAGGGGGCGGATACGAGCAGTACTTC.

V is TRBV6-5 and J is TRBJ2-2; D remains unclear. This CDR3 has 13 amino acids. The V end lost 4 bases, the J end lost 6 bases, and 9 bases lay between the germline ends. Germline CDR1 and CDR2: MNHEY and SVGAGI. The CDR3 loop reads CASSSPLPGELFF. CDR3 sequence (DNA): TGTGCCAGCAGTTCGCCCCTCCCCGGGGAGCTGTTTTTT.

This clone came up once. The J gene is TRBJ2-7, the V gene TRBV29-1; D might be TRBD2 (5 bases). Germline V CDR1 and CDR2: SQVTM, ANQGSEA. This CDR3 region has 14 residues. Between the trimmed V and J ends, which lost 3 bases and 2 bases, there was a span of 14 bases. DNA of the CDR3: TGCAGCGTTGAGGTTACCGGAGGAACCTACGAGCAGTACTTC. Protein sequence: CSVEVTGGTYEQYF.

This clone was found a few times. The chain recombines TRBV19 with TRBJ2-2; D is tentatively TRBD1 or TRBD2 (5 bases each). The CDR3 spans 14 residues. Looked up from germline, CDR1 is LNHDA and CDR2 is SQIVND (reference sequence). V lost 10 bases to trimming and J lost 8 bases, with 20 bases between them. The CDR3, as DNA: TGTGCCAAGCCCAGGGAGTACCTCGGAGGGGAGCTGTTTTTT. Protein product: CAKPREYLGGELFF.

In its sample, this clone was seen once. CDR3: CASSTYRNNEKLFF. The CDR3 nucleotides are TGTGCCAGCAGTACTTACAGGAATAATGAAAAACTGTTTTTT. This chain connects TRBV2 to TRBJ1-4; tentative D call: TRBD1 (5 bases). Germline V CDR1 and CDR2: SNHLY, FYNNEI. This CDR3 comprises 14 residues. V lost 5 bases, J lost 4 bases, and 11 bases lay in between.

The chain recombines TRBV11-2 with TRBJ2-3, with a tentative D call TRBD2 (6 bases). There are 16 residues in the CDR3. V dropped 5 bases and J dropped 0 bases, with 15 bases sitting between them. In germline, CDR1 is SGHAT, CDR2 FQNNGV. CDR3 amino acids: CASSDLAAPSTDTQYF. The DNA of the CDR3 is TGTGCCAGCAGCGACTTAGCGGCCCCTAGCACAGATACGCAGTATTTT.

This rearrangement joins TRBV6-6 to TRBJ2-1; 12 bases are shared with TRBD2. This CDR3 spans 14 amino acids. Germline V gene sequence: CDR1 MNHNY, CDR2 SVGAGI (reference sequence). V lost 4 bases to trimming and J lost 8 bases; unmatched junction nucleotides: 3. The chain's CDR3 is CASSWTSGADEQFF. The CDR3 DNA reads TGTGCCAGCAGTTGGACTAGCGGGGCTGATGAGCAGTTCTTC.

The J gene is TRBJ2-1, the V gene TRBV19; 7 nucleotides line up with TRBD1. V gave up 0 bases and J gave up 5 bases; unmatched junction bases: 7. Germline CDR1 is LNHDA and CDR2 is SQIVND (reference sequence). The CDR3 has 16 amino acids. The CDR3 bases are TGTGCCAGTAGTATAGATCGCGGACAGGTTAACAATGAGCAGTTCTTC. This sequence encodes CASSIDRGQVNNEQFF.